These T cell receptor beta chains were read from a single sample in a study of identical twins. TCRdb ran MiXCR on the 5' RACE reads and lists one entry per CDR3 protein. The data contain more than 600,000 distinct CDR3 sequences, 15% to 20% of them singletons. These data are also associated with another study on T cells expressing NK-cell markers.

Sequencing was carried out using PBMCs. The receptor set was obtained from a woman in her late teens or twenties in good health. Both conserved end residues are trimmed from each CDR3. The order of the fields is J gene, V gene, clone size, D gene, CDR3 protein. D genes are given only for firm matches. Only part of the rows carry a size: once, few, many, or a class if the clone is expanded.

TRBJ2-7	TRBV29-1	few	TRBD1	SVGQGSYEQY
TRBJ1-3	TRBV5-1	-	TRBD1	ASSLGQGDATIY
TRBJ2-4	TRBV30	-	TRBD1	AWSGTVKNIQY
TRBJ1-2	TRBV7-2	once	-	ASSLKGGEGYGYT
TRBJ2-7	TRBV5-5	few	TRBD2	ASSLRLAGLYEQY
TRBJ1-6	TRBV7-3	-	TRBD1	ASSPDRESPLH
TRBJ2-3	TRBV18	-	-	ASSPPGTQY
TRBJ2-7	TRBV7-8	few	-	ASSFIFGAGATYEQY
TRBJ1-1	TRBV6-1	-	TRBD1	ASREDTGGATEAF
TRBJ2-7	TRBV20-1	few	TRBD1	SARKTGTGIYEQY
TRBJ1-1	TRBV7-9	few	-	ASSPTGRGQGTEAF
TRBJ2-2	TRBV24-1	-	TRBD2	ATSDSGTSGATGELF
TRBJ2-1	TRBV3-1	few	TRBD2	ASSPHSGGANEQF
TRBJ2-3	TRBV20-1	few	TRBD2	SAFDSGRGDTQY
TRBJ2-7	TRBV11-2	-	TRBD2	ASSLEVSGGVPLEQY
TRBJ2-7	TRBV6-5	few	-	ASTQSLGEQY
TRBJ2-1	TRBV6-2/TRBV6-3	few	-	ASTLALLNEQF
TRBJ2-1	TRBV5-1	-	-	ASSLVGGLNNEQF
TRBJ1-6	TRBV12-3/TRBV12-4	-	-	ASSFLGPSPLH
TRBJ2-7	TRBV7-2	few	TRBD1	ASSLGTGDHEQY
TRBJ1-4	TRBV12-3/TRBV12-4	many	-	ASSLLDTNEKLF
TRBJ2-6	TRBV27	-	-	ASTTYSGANVLT
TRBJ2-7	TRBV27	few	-	ASSLGRMGEQY
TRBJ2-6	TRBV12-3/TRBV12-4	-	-	ASSKQEPRPFYSGANVLT
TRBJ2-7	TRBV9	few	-	AHEQDPFYEQY
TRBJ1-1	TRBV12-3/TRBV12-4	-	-	ASSFLSRSGYGAF
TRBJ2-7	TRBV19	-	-	ASSIRETVGQY
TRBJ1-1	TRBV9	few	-	ASSVGGVGRDTEAF
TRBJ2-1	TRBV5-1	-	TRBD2	ASTISGGVYNEQF
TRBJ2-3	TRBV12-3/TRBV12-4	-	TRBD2	ASSSQLAGGSTQY
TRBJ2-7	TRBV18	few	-	ASSPPTSIPPYEQY
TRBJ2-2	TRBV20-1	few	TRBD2	SASQRRAGRPTGELF
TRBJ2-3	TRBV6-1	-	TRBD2	ASRPKGGPDTQY
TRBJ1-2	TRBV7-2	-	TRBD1	ASSLVGQGAIYGYT
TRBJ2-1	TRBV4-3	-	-	ASSQVGESHEQF
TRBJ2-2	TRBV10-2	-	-	ASTVRQNTGELF
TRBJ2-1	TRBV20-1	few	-	SAPRVYEQF
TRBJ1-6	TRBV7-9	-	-	ASSPGHGDNSPLH
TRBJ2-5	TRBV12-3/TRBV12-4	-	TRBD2	ASSPTSGGETQY
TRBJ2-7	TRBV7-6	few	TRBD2	ASSQSGLAGGSDYEQY
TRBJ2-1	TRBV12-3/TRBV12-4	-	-	ATQFRWSEQF
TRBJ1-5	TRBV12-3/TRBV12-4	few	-	ASSRGAYQPQH
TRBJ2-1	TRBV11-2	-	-	ASSLDGTGRF
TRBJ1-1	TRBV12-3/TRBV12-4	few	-	AQSRTALGTEAF
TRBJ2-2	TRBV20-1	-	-	SARDPRLNTGELF
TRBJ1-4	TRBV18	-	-	ASSPTRGDEKLF
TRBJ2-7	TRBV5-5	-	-	ASSSLRFSLTTYEQY
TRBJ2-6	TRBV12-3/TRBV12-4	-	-	ASSPRLLLSGANVLT
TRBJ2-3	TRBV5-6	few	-	ASSWGTTDTQY
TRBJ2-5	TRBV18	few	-	ASSPWTEETQY
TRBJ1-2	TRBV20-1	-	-	SAALGRAGGYT
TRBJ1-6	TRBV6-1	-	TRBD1	ASTEQGNSPLH